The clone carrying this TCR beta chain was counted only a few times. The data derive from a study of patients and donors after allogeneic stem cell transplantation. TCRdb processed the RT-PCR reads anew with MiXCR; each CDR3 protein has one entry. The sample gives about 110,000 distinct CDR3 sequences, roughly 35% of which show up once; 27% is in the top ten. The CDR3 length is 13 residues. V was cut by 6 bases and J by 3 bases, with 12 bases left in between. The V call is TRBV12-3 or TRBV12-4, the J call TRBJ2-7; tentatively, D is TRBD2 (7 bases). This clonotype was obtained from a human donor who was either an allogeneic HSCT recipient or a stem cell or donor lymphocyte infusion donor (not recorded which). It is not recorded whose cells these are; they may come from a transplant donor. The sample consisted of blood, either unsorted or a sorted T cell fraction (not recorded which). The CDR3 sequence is CASSMRGGYEQYF. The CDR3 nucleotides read TGTGCCAGCAGCATGAGGGGGGGCTACGAGCAGTACTTC.